Listed here are 5 T cell receptor beta chains from one sample, sequenced in a study of regulatory T cells in long-lasting Graves disease. Time point denoted: newly diagnosed GD, antithyroid drugs for less than 3 months. Preparation of the TCR library used RNA extracted from PBMCs. Assembly of TCR beta libraries relied on iRepertoire HTBI primers together with Arm-PCR of CDR3 regions. TCRdb analysed the multiplex PCR reads with MiXCR anew, one entry per CDR3 protein. The sample yields around 450,000 distinct CDR3 sequences, 15% to 20% seen once. Separately, the same data were catalogued under a study of T cells in Graves' hyperthyroidism and ophthalmopathy.

The sequencing used peripheral blood mononuclear cells (PBMCs), collected at new diagnosis, from a patient treated with antithyroid drugs. These receptors were collected from a man in his forties or fifties with Graves disease.

The CDR3 is CASSMGTGGNQPQHF. The DNA for the CDR3 is TGTGCCAGTAGTATGGGGACAGGGGGCAATCAGCCCCAGCATTTT. V gene TRBV19 combines with J gene TRBJ1-5; TRBD1 aligns across 10 bases. Germline loops: CDR1 LNHDA, CDR2 SQIVND (reference sequence). The CDR3 loop spans 15 amino acids. J gave up 2 bases and V 3 bases, and 1 base lay outside the gene matches.

This clonotype occurred many times. V is TRBV3-1 and J is TRBJ2-3; D is ambiguous. The germline gives CDR1 LGHDT, CDR2 YNNKEL (reference sequence). Between the trimmed V and J ends, which lost 2 bases and 2 bases, there was a span of 2 bases. The CDR3 has 12 residues. The CDR3 bases are TGTGCCAGCAGCCAATCCACAGATACGCAGTATTTT. Amino acid sequence: CASSQSTDTQYF.

This clonotype occurred many times. The chain employs TRBV5-1 and TRBJ2-3; 9 bases are a match to TRBD2. V shed 1 base, J shed 3 bases, and the junction held 3 bases outside the gene matches. The CDR3 covers 15 residues. Germline CDR1 SGHRS, CDR2 YFSETQ. CDR3 sequence (DNA): TGCGCCAGCAGCTTGAGCGGGAGGCAGACAGATACGCAGTATTTT. Protein sequence: CASSLSGRQTDTQYF.

This chain connects TRBV7-9 to TRBJ1-1, with no clear D. The CDR3 is 12 residues long. The germline CDR1 and CDR2 sequences are SEHNR and FQNEAQ (reference sequence). Trimming stripped 7 bases from V and 5 bases from J, with 11 bases between. The CDR3 is CASNSVVTEAFF. CDR3 sequence (DNA): TGTGCCAGCAACTCCGTGGTGACTGAAGCTTTCTTT.

At least ten counts were recorded for this clonotype. The chain employs TRBV20-1 and TRBJ2-1, with D possibly being TRBD2 (5 bases). The CDR3 sequence is 13 residues long. Germline CDR1 reads DFQATT; CDR2 reads SNEGSKA (reference sequence). V was cut by 4 bases and J by 15 bases, with 22 bases left in between. The CDR3 loop reads CSATHREAERAFF. CDR3 coding DNA: TGCAGTGCTACACATAGAGAGGCCGAGAGGGCGTTCTTC.